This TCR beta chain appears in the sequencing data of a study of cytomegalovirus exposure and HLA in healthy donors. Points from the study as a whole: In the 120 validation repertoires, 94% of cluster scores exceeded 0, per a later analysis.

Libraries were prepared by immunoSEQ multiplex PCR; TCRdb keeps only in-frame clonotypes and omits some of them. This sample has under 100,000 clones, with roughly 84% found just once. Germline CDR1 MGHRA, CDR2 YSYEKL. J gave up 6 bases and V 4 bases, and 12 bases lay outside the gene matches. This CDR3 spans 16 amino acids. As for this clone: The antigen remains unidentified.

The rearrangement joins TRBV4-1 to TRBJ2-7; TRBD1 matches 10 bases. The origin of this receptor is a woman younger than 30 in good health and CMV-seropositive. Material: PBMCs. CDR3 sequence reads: CASSRSTGTGDGEQYF. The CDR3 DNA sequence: TGCGCCAGCAGCCGGAGTACCGGGACAGGGGATGGCGAGCAGTACTTC.